The clone carrying this TCR beta chain was picked up a small number of times. What it binds is unknown. Uncontrolled infection, other autoimmune disease, pregnancy or lactation excluded patients. This entry is derived from a study of T cells in Graves' hyperthyroidism and ophthalmopathy. Regions amplified from RNA transcripts were the TCR beta CDR3 regions. With the HTBI primer set, the TCR CDR3 went through a first round of RT-PCR. TCRdb reanalysed the multiplex PCR reads using MiXCR and keeps one entry per CDR3 protein. The table includes 500,000 to 600,000 distinct CDR3 sequences, over 15% detected once. Study results and limitations: Most clonotypes expanded in thyroid above 0.001 were likewise present in blood.

V lost 0 bases and J lost 7, with 13 bases in between. Germline CDR1 and CDR2: DFQATT and SNEGSKA (reference sequence). This CDR3 is 15 amino acids long. This sequence joins TRBV20-1 and TRBJ1-6, with D unresolved. This receptor was taken from a woman under 30 with Graves' hyperthyroidism. The sequenced material came from blood. In DNA form, the CDR3 reads TGCAGTGCTAGAGAGCGGGTACGTCGCAATTCACCCCTCCACTTT. Amino acid sequence: CSARERVRRNSPLHF.